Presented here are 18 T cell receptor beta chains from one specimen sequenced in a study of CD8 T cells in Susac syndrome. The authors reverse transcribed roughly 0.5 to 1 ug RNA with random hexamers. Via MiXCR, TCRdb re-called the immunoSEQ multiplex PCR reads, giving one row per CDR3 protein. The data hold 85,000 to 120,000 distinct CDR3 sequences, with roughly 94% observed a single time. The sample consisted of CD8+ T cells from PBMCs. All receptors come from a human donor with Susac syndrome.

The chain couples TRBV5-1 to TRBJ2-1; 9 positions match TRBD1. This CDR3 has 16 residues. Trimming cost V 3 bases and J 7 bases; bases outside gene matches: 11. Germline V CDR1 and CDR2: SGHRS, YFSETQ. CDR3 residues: CASSSPLQGAGNEQFF. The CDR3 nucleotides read TGCGCCAGCAGCTCGCCTCTACAGGGGGCCGGTAATGAGCAGTTCTTC.

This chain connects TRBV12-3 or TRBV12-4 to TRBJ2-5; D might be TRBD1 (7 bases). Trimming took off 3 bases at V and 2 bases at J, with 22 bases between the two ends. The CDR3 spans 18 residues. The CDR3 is CASSLGGRRGPGQETQYF. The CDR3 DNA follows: TGTGCCAGCAGTTTGGGTGGTCGGAGGGGGCCGGGGCAAGAGACCCAGTACTTC.

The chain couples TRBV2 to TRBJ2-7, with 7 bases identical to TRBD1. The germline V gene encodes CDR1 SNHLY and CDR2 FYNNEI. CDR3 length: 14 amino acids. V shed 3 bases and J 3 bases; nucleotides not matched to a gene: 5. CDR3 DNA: TGTGCCAGCAGTGAGGGACAGAAGCACTACGAGCAGTACTTC. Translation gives CASSEGQKHYEQYF. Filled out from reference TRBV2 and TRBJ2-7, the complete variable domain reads EPEVTQTPSHQVTQMGQEVILRCVPISNHLYFYWYRQILGQKVEFLVSFYNNEISEKSEIFDDQFSVERPDGSNFTLKIRSTKLEDSAMYFCASSEGQKHYEQYFGPGTRLTVT.

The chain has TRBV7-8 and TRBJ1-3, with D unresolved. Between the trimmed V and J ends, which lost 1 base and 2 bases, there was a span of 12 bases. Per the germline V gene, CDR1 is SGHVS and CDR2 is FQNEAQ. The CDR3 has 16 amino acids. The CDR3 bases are TGTGCCAGCAGCTTAGGGCCCGACAACACTGGAAACACCATATATTTT. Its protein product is CASSLGPDNTGNTIYF.

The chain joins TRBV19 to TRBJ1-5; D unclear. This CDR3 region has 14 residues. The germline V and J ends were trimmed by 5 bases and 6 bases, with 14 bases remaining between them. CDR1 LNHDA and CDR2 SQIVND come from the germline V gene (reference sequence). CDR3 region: CASSFFHDPQPQHF. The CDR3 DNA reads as TGTGCCAGTAGTTTCTTCCACGACCCTCAGCCCCAGCATTTT.

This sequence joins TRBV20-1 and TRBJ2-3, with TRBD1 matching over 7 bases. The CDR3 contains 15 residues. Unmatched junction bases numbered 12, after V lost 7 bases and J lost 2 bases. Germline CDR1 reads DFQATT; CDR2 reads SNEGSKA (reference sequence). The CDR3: CSGTPTGLATDTQYF. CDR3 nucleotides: TGCAGTGGAACCCCGACAGGGTTGGCCACAGATACGCAGTATTTT.

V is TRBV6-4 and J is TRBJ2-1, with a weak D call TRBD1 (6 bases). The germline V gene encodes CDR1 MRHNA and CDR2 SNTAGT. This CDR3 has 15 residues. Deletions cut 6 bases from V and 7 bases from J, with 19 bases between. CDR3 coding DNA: TGTGCCAGCAGAGCCTGGGTGGGGGCCGAGAATGAGCAGTTCTTC. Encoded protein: CASRAWVGAENEQFF.

The CDR3 sequence is CASSKGPRGGYTF. The CDR3 DNA sequence: TGTGCCAGCAGCAAAGGGCCCAGGGGCGGCTACACCTTC. The J gene is TRBJ1-2, the V gene TRBV21-1; no check of the table's D call, TRBD1, against the DNA was made. TRBV21-1 is termed a pseudogene. The CDR3 loop spans 13 amino acids.

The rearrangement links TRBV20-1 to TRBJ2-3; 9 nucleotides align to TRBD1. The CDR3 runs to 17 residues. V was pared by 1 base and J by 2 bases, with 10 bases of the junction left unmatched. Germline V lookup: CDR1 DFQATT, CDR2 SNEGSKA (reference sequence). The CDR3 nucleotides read TGCAGTGCTAGAGCCGGGACAGGGAGGGGGCACACAGATACGCAGTATTTT. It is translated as CSARAGTGRGHTDTQYF.

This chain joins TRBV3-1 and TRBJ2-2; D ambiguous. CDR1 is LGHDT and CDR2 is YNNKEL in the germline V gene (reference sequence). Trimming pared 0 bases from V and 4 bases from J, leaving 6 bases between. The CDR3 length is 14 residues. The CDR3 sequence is CASSQDRTTGELFF. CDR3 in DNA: TGTGCCAGCAGCCAAGATCGGACCACCGGGGAGCTGTTTTTT.

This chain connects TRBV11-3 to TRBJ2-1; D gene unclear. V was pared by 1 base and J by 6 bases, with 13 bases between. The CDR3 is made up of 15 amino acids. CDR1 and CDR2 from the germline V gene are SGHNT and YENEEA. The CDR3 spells CASSLGDPQINEQFF. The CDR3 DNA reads TGTGCCAGCAGCTTAGGTGACCCCCAGATCAATGAGCAGTTCTTC.

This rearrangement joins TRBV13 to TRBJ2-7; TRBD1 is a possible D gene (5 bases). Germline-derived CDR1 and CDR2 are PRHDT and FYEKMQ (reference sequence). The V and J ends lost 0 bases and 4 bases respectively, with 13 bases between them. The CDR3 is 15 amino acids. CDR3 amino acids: CASSLGRGSVYEQYF. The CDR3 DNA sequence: TGTGCCAGCAGCTTAGGAAGGGGCAGCGTTTACGAGCAGTACTTC.

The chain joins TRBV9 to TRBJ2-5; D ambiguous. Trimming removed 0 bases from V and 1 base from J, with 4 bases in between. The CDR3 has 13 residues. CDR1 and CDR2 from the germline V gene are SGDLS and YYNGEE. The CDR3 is CASSVGGQETQYF. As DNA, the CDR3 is TGTGCCAGCAGCGTAGGGGGCCAAGAGACCCAGTACTTC. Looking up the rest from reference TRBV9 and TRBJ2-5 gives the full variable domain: DSGVTQTPKHLITATGQRVTLRCSPRSGDLSVYWYQQSLDQGLQFLIQYYNGEERAKGNILERFSAQQFPDLHSELNLSSLELGDSALYFCASSVGGQETQYFGPGTRLLVL.

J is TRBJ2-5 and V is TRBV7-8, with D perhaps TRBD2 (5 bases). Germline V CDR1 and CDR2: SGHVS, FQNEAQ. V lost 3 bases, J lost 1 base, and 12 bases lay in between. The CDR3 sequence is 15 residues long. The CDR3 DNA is TGTGCCAGCAGCTTGGGTGGAGGATCCCAAGAGACCCAGTACTTC. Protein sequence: CASSLGGGSQETQYF.

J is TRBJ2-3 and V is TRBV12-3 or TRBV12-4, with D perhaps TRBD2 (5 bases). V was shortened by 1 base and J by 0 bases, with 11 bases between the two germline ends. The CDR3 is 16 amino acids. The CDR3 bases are TGTGCCAGCAGTTTAGTTGGGCTAGCTAGCACAGATACGCAGTATTTT. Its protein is CASSLVGLASTDTQYF.

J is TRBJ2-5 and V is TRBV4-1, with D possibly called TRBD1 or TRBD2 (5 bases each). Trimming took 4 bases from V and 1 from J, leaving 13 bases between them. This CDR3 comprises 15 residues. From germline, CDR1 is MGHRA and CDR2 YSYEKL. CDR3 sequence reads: CASSLSPGPQETQYF. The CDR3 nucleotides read TGCGCCAGCAGCCTCTCACCGGGACCCCAAGAGACCCAGTACTTC.

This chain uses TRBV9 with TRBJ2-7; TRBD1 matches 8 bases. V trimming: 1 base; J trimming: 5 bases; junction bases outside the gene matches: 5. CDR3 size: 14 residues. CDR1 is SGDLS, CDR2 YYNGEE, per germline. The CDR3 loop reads CASSVSGGKDEQYF. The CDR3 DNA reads TGTGCCAGCAGCGTATCAGGGGGCAAGGACGAGCAGTACTTC.

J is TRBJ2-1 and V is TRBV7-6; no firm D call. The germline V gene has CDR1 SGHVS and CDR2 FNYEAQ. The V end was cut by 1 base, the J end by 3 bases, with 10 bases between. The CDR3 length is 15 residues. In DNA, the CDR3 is TGTGCCAGCAGCTTAGAGGCTGTCAGCTACAATGAGCAGTTCTTC. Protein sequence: CASSLEAVSYNEQFF. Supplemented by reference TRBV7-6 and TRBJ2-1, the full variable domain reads GAGVSQSPRYKVTKRGQDVALRCDPISGHVSLYWYRQALGQGPEFLTYFNYEAQQDKSGLPNDRFSAERPEGSISTLTIQRTEQRDSAMYRCASSLEAVSYNEQFFGPGTRLTVL.